The 5 T cell receptor beta chains given below trace back to one sample, sequenced in a study of blood T cell repertoires in COVID-19. The assay was immunoSEQ multiplex PCR, and TCRdb's table has in-frame clones only and misses some. The table lists 97,000 or so clones, 82% of them singletons. Material for sequencing was peripheral blood. The source of these receptors is a man older than 75 with acute or convalescent COVID-19.

The rearrangement joins TRBV2 to TRBJ1-1, with D possibly matching TRBD1 (6 bases). The V gene's germline CDR1 is SNHLY and CDR2 FYNNEI. This CDR3 spans 14 amino acids. Trimming took 4 bases from V and 0 from J, leaving 9 bases between them. In nucleotides, the CDR3 is TGTGCCAGCAGTGGGGGACAAATGAACACTGAAGCTTTCTTT. Its translation: CASSGGQMNTEAFF.

This chain connects TRBV3-1 (or the pseudogene TRBV3-2) to TRBJ2-2; TRBD1 might be the D (5 bases). Trimming removed 4 bases from V and 5 bases from J, with 8 bases in between. This CDR3 region has 13 residues. Per germline, CDR1 LGHDT and CDR2 YNNKEL (reference sequence). CDR3 sequence reads: CASSPQGTGELFF. CDR3 coding DNA: TGTGCCAGCAGCCCCCAGGGAACCGGGGAGCTGTTTTTT.

The V gene is TRBV6-2 or TRBV6-3, the J gene TRBJ1-1, with 10 bases that match TRBD1. This CDR3 is 15 amino acids long. V was pared by 5 bases and J by 5 bases, with 8 bases of the junction left unmatched. Germline assignment: CDR1 MNHEY and CDR2 SVGEGT. CDR3 protein: CASSKTGTGVTEAFF. The DNA of the CDR3 is TGTGCCAGCAGTAAAACCGGGACAGGGGTTACTGAAGCTTTCTTT.

V gene TRBV5-1 combines with J gene TRBJ1-2, with TRBD1 as a possible D gene (6 bases). The V gene lost 5 bases and the J gene lost 6 bases, with 17 bases spanning the gap. CDR3 size: 14 residues. Germline values: CDR1 SGHRS, CDR2 YFSETQ. The CDR3 DNA reads TGCGCCAGCAGATTCCTCGGGGGGCGGGATGGCTACACCTTC. It is translated as CASRFLGGRDGYTF.

The gene calls are TRBV29-1 and TRBJ2-2, with 12 bases that match TRBD1. The CDR3 runs to 16 residues. Germline lookup yields CDR1 SQVTM and CDR2 ANQGSEA. V shed 6 bases, J shed 3 bases, and the junction held 8 bases outside the gene matches. CDR3: CSVGQGAATDTGELFF. CDR3 in DNA: TGCAGCGTGGGACAGGGGGCTGCTACGGACACCGGGGAGCTGTTTTTT.